This T cell receptor beta chain was retrieved from a study of CD8 T cells in Susac syndrome. From blood CD8+ and CD4+ T cells, the TCR beta chain was sequenced. The germline V and J ends were trimmed by 1 base and 4 bases, with 8 bases remaining between them. Germline-derived CDR1 and CDR2 are SGHVS and FNYEAQ. The CDR3 consists of 14 residues. Reverse transcription of about 0.45 to 1 ug RNA was performed with random hexamers. Across 54 Vbeta and 13 Jbeta, immunoSEQ multiplex PCR amplified TCR beta CDR3. TCRdb itself ran the immunoSEQ multiplex PCR reads through MiXCR, one entry per CDR3 protein. Of 250,000 to 350,000 distinct CDR3 sequences listed, around 84% are singletons.

This TCR derives from a human donor with multiple sclerosis. What was sequenced was CD8+ T cells from PBMCs. V is TRBV7-6 and J is TRBJ1-3; D uncertain. CDR3 sequence reads: CASSLESKGNTIYF. The DNA of the CDR3 is TGTGCCAGCAGCTTAGAGAGCAAAGGAAACACCATATATTTT.